What follows are 9 T cell receptor beta chains derived from one specimen sequenced in a study of technical replicates of blood from a handful of donors. The protocol was immunoSEQ multiplex PCR, while the TCRdb copy is restricted to in-frame clones and leaves out a portion. The sample contains around 100,000 clones, around 93% of which appear only once. The sequenced sample consisted of T cells isolated from PBMCs. The receptors were sampled from a human donor in good health.

The chain is built from TRBV6-5 and TRBJ2-7; 8 bases agree with TRBD1. Trimming cost V 2 bases and J 9 bases; bases outside gene matches: 15. Germline CDR1 and CDR2: MNHEY and SVGAGI. The CDR3 extends over 16 amino acids. CDR3 sequence: CASSYQPGTGPLGQYF. The DNA for the CDR3 is TGTGCCAGCAGTTACCAGCCGGGGACAGGACCCTTGGGGCAGTACTTC.

The chain couples TRBV7-2 to TRBJ2-5, with D unresolved. Trimming stripped 5 bases from V and 5 bases from J, with 18 bases between. CDR1 SGHTA and CDR2 FQGNSA come from the germline V gene. This CDR3 contains 15 residues. The CDR3 spells CASSLSPASWETQYF. The CDR3 DNA is TGTGCCAGCAGCCTTAGTCCGGCTAGTTGGGAGACCCAGTACTTC.

This chain joins TRBV2 and TRBJ2-7; 11 bases fit TRBD2. Germline lookup yields CDR1 SNHLY and CDR2 FYNNEI. This CDR3 spans 14 amino acids. J was trimmed by 0 bases and V by 6 bases; bases with no gene match: 1. The DNA of the CDR3 is TGTGCCAGCAGAGGGACTAGCGGCTCCTACGAGCAGTACTTC. Protein sequence: CASRGTSGSYEQYF.

This clone was observed a few times. Its ends do not fully match the called genes, so a read error is possible. The chain joins TRBV2 to TRBJ1-5; 9 bases are a match to TRBD1. Germline CDR1 is SNHLY and CDR2 is FYNNEI. This CDR3 spans 15 amino acids. The CDR3 nucleotides are TGTGCCAGCAGGGAAGACAGGGGGATTAATCAGCCCCAGCATTTT. Its protein is CASREDRGINQPQHF.

This clone has a handful of counts. The chain is built from TRBV25-1 and TRBJ1-2, with unresolved D. Germline CDR1 is MGHDK and CDR2 is SYGVNS. CDR3 size: 13 residues. Trimming took 4 bases from V and 4 from J, leaving 10 bases between them. The CDR3 DNA is TGTGCCAGCAGTGGAGGGCAGATCTATGGCTACACCTTC. Its translation: CASSGGQIYGYTF.

The CDR3 here is CAISVGEPHEQYF. The CDR3 DNA follows: TGTGCCATCAGTGTCGGGGAACCGCACGAGCAGTACTTC. The genes are TRBV10-3 and TRBJ2-7; a weak D match, TRBD2 (5 bases). The V end was cut by 4 bases, the J end by 5 bases, with 12 bases between. This CDR3 comprises 13 residues. In germline, CDR1 is ENHRY, CDR2 SYGVKD.

The chain joins TRBV5-4 to TRBJ2-7; 14 nucleotides match TRBD2. V shed 4 bases and J 2 bases; nucleotides not matched to a gene: 2. CDR3 length: 15 residues. CDR1 is SGHNT, CDR2 YYREEE, per germline (reference sequence). The CDR3 DNA reads as TGTGCCAGCAGCCAGACTAGCGGGAGGGCCTACGAGCAGTACTTC. Amino acids: CASSQTSGRAYEQYF.

The rearrangement joins TRBV7-9 to TRBJ1-1, with 7 positions matching TRBD1. The CDR3 runs 16 residues. Trimming took 5 bases from V and 2 from J; bases not matched to a gene: 11. CDR1 is SEHNR and CDR2 is FQNEAQ in the germline V gene (reference sequence). The CDR3 here is CASSPSPGQPNTEAFF. For the CDR3, the DNA is TGTGCCAGCAGCCCAAGCCCGGGACAGCCAAACACTGAAGCTTTCTTT.

The V and J genes are TRBV5-1 and TRBJ2-7, with D possibly matching TRBD1 (6 bases). CDR1 is SGHRS and CDR2 is YFSETQ in the germline V gene. V lost 3 bases and J lost 5, with 18 bases in between. The CDR3 totals 15 residues. CDR3 bases: TGCGCCAGCAGCTCCCTAGGGGGAGAAGTAGACGAGCAGTACTTC. Amino acids: CASSSLGGEVDEQYF.